The 30 T cell receptor beta chains below come from one sample, sequenced in a study of blood T cell repertoires in COVID-19 (dated by TCRdb to the early 2020s). Libraries were prepared through the immunoSEQ multiplex PCR assay. TCRdb limited this immuneACCESS table to in-frame rearrangements with V and J called. A share of clones is missing; checked studies link under half to unresolved V genes, and the rest is unexplained. The sample yields roughly 400,000 clones; nearly 90% were counted once. The ten largest clones take up approximately 1.5% of the sample. The sample was PBMCs or T cells enriched from blood (not recorded which). These receptors came from a young woman who had been exposed to COVID-19.

V gene TRBV7-9 combines with J gene TRBJ1-4, with 10 bases identical to TRBD1. Germline V gives CDR1 SEHNR, CDR2 FQNEAQ (reference sequence). The junction had 4 bases not matched to a gene; V was cut back by 5 bases and J by 7 bases. The CDR3 sequence is 14 residues long. The CDR3 here is CASSTGQGTEKLFF. The CDR3 bases are TGTGCCAGCAGCACGGGACAGGGGACTGAAAAACTGTTTTTT.

The CDR3 reads CASSPRDFTGELFF. Written as DNA, the CDR3 is TGTGCCAGCAGCCCCCGAGATTTCACCGGGGAGCTGTTTTTT. The rearrangement uses TRBV7-9 and TRBJ2-2; D is uncertain. CDR1 is SEHNR, CDR2 FQNEAQ, per germline (reference sequence). The CDR3 extends over 14 amino acids. Trimming removed 5 bases from V and 4 bases from J, with 11 bases in between.

The chain joins TRBV5-6 to TRBJ2-5, with unresolved D. CDR1 and CDR2 (germline): SGHDT, YYEEEE. The CDR3 is 11 residues long. The V end was cut by 4 bases, the J end by 3 bases, with 4 bases between. The CDR3: CASSLEETQYF. The CDR3 DNA follows: TGTGCCAGCAGCCTCGAAGAGACCCAGTACTTC.

This sequence joins TRBV9 and TRBJ2-3, with TRBD1 identical over 7 bases. CDR1 is SGDLS and CDR2 is YYNGEE in the germline V gene. The junction had 1 base not matched to a gene; V was cut back by 0 bases and J by 3 bases. The CDR3 sequence is 14 residues long. This CDR3 is CASSVDRGTDTQYF. Written as DNA, the CDR3 is TGTGCCAGCAGCGTAGACAGGGGAACAGATACGCAGTATTTT.

V gene TRBV5-1 combines with J gene TRBJ2-3; 8 positions agree with TRBD1. Germline lookup yields CDR1 SGHRS and CDR2 YFSETQ. Germline trimming cut 1 base from V and 4 bases from J; bases unmatched to any gene: 5. This CDR3 contains 15 residues. The CDR3 region has the DNA TGCGCCAGCAGCTTGACAGGGGGATCGGCAGATACGCAGTATTTT. Translated: CASSLTGGSADTQYF.

The chain uses TRBV13 and TRBJ2-5; 7 bases are shared with TRBD2. CDR1 is PRHDT and CDR2 is FYEKMQ in the germline V gene (reference sequence). After removal of 4 bases from V and 6 bases from J, the junction contained 2 bases not matched to a gene. The CDR3 contains 12 residues. CDR3 in DNA: TGTGCCAGCAGCTCTAGCGGTCAGACCCAGTACTTC. Translating it yields CASSSSGQTQYF.

The V call is TRBV7-9, the J call TRBJ1-2; maybe TRBD1 (6 bases). The CDR3 covers 15 residues. V lost 5 bases to trimming and J lost 6 bases, with 19 bases between them. CDR1 and CDR2 (germline): SEHNR, FQNEAQ (reference sequence). CDR3 sequence reads: CASSPRQVGDHGYTF. CDR3 DNA sequence: TGTGCCAGCAGCCCCCGACAGGTTGGGGATCATGGCTACACCTTC.

This rearrangement joins TRBV7-2 to TRBJ2-5; 10 bases agree with TRBD2. The germline V gene has CDR1 SGHTA and CDR2 FQGNSA. The trim removed 5 bases at V and 4 bases at J, leaving 7 bases unmatched. The CDR3 consists of 15 residues. As DNA, the CDR3 is TGTGCCAGCAGCGATAGTTTAGCGGGGGGAGAGACCCAGTACTTC. Translation: CASSDSLAGGETQYF.

The chain carries TRBV2 and TRBJ2-1; maybe TRBD1 (6 bases). The CDR3 is 15 residues long. The V gene lost 8 bases and the J gene lost 2 bases, with 16 bases spanning the gap. Looked up from germline, CDR1 is SNHLY and CDR2 is FYNNEI. The DNA of the CDR3 is TGTGCCAGCCTAACCGCACAGGGTACCTACAATGAGCAGTTCTTC. Its protein product is CASLTAQGTYNEQFF.

This CDR3 is CASSLVGQVNDEQYF. In DNA, the CDR3 is TGTGCCAGCAGCTTAGTGGGACAGGTCAACGACGAGCAGTACTTC. The chain employs TRBV7-9 and TRBJ2-7; 8 bases map to TRBD1. The V segment lost 1 base and the J segment 5 bases; nucleotides outside the gene matches: 7. Germline V CDR1 and CDR2: SEHNR, FQNEAQ (reference sequence). The length of the CDR3 is 15 residues.

V gene TRBV7-9 combines with J gene TRBJ2-5, with 9 bases aligning to TRBD2. Germline V gene data show CDR1 as SEHNR and CDR2 as FQNEAQ (reference sequence). V gave up 6 bases and J gave up 5 bases; unmatched junction bases: 1. CDR3 length equals 12 residues. The DNA for the CDR3 is TGTGCCAGCAGGCGGGGGGGTGAGACCCAGTACTTC. Amino acids: CASRRGGETQYF.

This clone turned up a few times. The gene calls are TRBV2 and TRBJ1-6; the D is unclear. The CDR3 runs 15 residues. Germline V gene lookup returns CDR1 SNHLY and CDR2 FYNNEI. Trimming shortened V by 4 bases and J by 5 bases, and 12 bases separated the two germline ends. The CDR3 DNA sequence: TGTGCCAGCAGTGGTCATGGTCTAGATAATTCACCCCTCCACTTT. Translating gives CASSGHGLDNSPLHF.

The chain employs TRBV9 and TRBJ2-7; maybe TRBD2 (5 bases). This CDR3 region has 14 residues. Germline lookup yields CDR1 SGDLS and CDR2 YYNGEE. The germline V and J ends were trimmed by 0 bases and 3 bases, with 10 bases remaining between them. DNA of the CDR3: TGTGCCAGCAGCGTAGGCGGGTACAGCTACGAGCAGTACTTC. Protein: CASSVGGYSYEQYF.

This rearrangement joins TRBV27 to TRBJ2-3, with 9 bases matching TRBD2. This CDR3 has 13 amino acids. The trim removed 2 bases at V and 8 bases at J, leaving 2 bases unmatched. Germline CDR1 MNHEY, CDR2 SMNVEV (reference sequence). DNA for the CDR3: TGTGCCAGCAGTTTAGCGGGGGGGGCTACGCAGTATTTT. Amino acid sequence: CASSLAGGATQYF.

This rearrangement joins TRBV5-6 to TRBJ1-1, with D maybe TRBD1 (5 bases). The CDR3 length is 14 residues. Germline V gives CDR1 SGHDT, CDR2 YYEEEE. With 4 bases removed from V and 4 bases from J, the gap between germline ends came to 14 bases. The CDR3 loop reads CASSPQGYATEAFF. The CDR3 DNA reads TGTGCCAGCAGCCCTCAGGGTTACGCCACTGAAGCTTTCTTT.

V and J are TRBV2 and TRBJ1-5; a possible D gene is TRBD1 (6 bases). CDR1 and CDR2 (germline): SNHLY, FYNNEI. V dropped 7 bases and J dropped 1 base, with 14 bases sitting between them. The CDR3 length is 15 residues. As DNA, the CDR3 is TGTGCCAGCACCGAACAGGGCTTCAGCAATCAGCCCCAGCATTTT. Translating gives CASTEQGFSNQPQHF. Full variable domain (outside the CDR3, taken from reference TRBV2 and TRBJ1-5): EPEVTQTPSHQVTQMGQEVILRCVPISNHLYFYWYRQILGQKVEFLVSFYNNEISEKSEIFDDQFSVERPDGSNFTLKIRSTKLEDSAMYFCASTEQGFSNQPQHFGDGTRLSIL.

This rearrangement joins TRBV15 to TRBJ2-7; 8 bases map to TRBD1. V dropped 6 bases and J dropped 3; count of bases not matched to a gene: 4. The CDR3 consists of 13 residues. Germline V gives CDR1 LNHNV, CDR2 YYDKDF (reference sequence). The DNA for the CDR3 is TGTGCCACCAGGGACAGGGAAATCTACGAGCAGTACTTC. This encodes CATRDREIYEQYF.

This chain uses TRBV7-8 with TRBJ1-2; D is possibly TRBD1 (6 bases). Germline values: CDR1 SGHVS, CDR2 FQNEAQ. Trimming removed 4 bases from V and 6 bases from J, with 15 bases in between. The CDR3 extends over 14 amino acids. Here the CDR3 DNA reads TGTGCCAGCAGCTCCAGGACAGTACAAGATGGCTACACCTTC. Translation: CASSSRTVQDGYTF.

The CDR3 protein is CASSQDWGRPHEQYF. The CDR3 DNA sequence: TGCGCCAGCAGCCAAGATTGGGGGCGACCCCACGAGCAGTACTTC. V usage is TRBV4-3 and J usage is TRBJ2-7, with D possibly TRBD1 on 6 matching bases. Looked up from germline, CDR1 is LGHNA and CDR2 is YSLEER. Trimming removed 0 bases from V and 5 bases from J, with 14 bases in between. This CDR3 contains 15 residues.

The chain uses TRBV6-5 and TRBJ2-7; 7 bases are shared with TRBD2. The CDR3 runs to 14 residues. V lost 2 bases, J lost 5 bases, and 6 bases stayed unmatched. Germline CDR1 MNHEY, CDR2 SVGAGI. For the CDR3, the DNA is TGTGCCAGCAGTTACCGGGAGGCACGCCACGAGCAGTACTTC. It encodes CASSYREARHEQYF.

This sequence joins TRBV6-5 and TRBJ1-2, with D perhaps matching TRBD1 (5 bases). V lost 7 bases to trimming and J lost 2 bases, with 11 bases between them. Germline-derived CDR1 and CDR2 are MNHEY and SVGAGI. This CDR3 is built from 13 residues. CDR3 in amino acids: CASTRQLNYGYTF. DNA of the CDR3: TGTGCCAGCACCAGACAGCTCAACTATGGCTACACCTTC.

CDR3 sequence (DNA): TGCGCCAGCAGCTTGGCCAAAACATTTTCTGACACTGAAGCTTTCTTT. This translates into CASSLAKTFSDTEAFF. This sequence joins TRBV5-1 and TRBJ1-1; D gene ambiguous. The germline V gene encodes CDR1 SGHRS and CDR2 YFSETQ. Trimming shortened V by 0 bases and J by 3 bases, and 15 bases separated the two germline ends. This CDR3 has 16 amino acids. The entire variable domain, with the rest obtained from reference TRBV5-1 and TRBJ1-1, is as follows: KAGVTQTPRYLIKTRGQQVTLSCSPISGHRSVSWYQQTPGQGLQFLFEYFSETQRNKGNFPGRFSGRQFSNSRSEMNVSTLELGDSALYLCASSLAKTFSDTEAFFGQGTRLTVV.

The V and J genes are TRBV7-8 and TRBJ1-1; the D gene is possibly TRBD1 (6 bases). Per germline, CDR1 SGHVS and CDR2 FQNEAQ. This CDR3 is 16 amino acids long. Trimming stripped 1 base from V and 4 bases from J, with 16 bases between. The CDR3 loop reads CASSLVTNRVLTEAFF. CDR3 in DNA: TGTGCCAGCAGCTTAGTCACCAACAGGGTCCTCACTGAAGCTTTCTTT.

This chain connects TRBV13 to TRBJ2-7; D might be TRBD1 (6 bases). Trimming removed 1 base at V and 2 bases at J, with 9 bases between. CDR1 and CDR2 from the germline V gene are PRHDT and FYEKMQ (reference sequence). There are 14 residues in the CDR3. The CDR3 DNA follows: TGTGCCAGCAGCTTAGCTGGACAGACCTACGAGCAGTACTTC. Protein product: CASSLAGQTYEQYF.

This sequence joins TRBV6-5 and TRBJ2-7; 9 positions agree with TRBD1. CDR3 length equals 14 residues. Germline V lookup: CDR1 MNHEY, CDR2 SVGAGI. With V trimmed by 6 bases and J by 2 bases, 5 bases remained unmatched. CDR3 in DNA: TGTGCCAGCAGCCTTGGGACAGGGACCTACGAGCAGTACTTC. Encoded protein: CASSLGTGTYEQYF.

This clone has a single count. V and J are TRBV4-2 and TRBJ2-7, with TRBD2 as a possible D gene (5 bases). CDR1 is LGHNA and CDR2 is YNFKEQ in the germline V gene. The CDR3 covers 11 residues. V was trimmed by 1 base and J by 9 bases, leaving 7 bases between them. The CDR3 DNA reads as TGTGCCAGCAGCCAAGGGGCGGGGCAGTACTTC. It yields the protein CASSQGAGQYF.

This sequence joins TRBV15 and TRBJ2-1; 9 positions agree with TRBD1. There are 15 residues in the CDR3. Germline CDR1 LNHNV, CDR2 YYDKDF (reference sequence). With 2 bases clipped from V and 11 bases from J, the junction kept 10 bases outside the gene matches. Here the CDR3 reads CATSRPQDRGLKQFF. Here the CDR3 DNA reads TGTGCCACCAGCAGACCCCAGGACAGGGGCTTGAAGCAGTTCTTC. Based on the CDR3 plus reference TRBV15 and TRBJ2-1, the full variable domain is DAMVIQNPRYQVTQFGKPVTLSCSQTLNHNVMYWYQQKSSQAPKLLFHYYDKDFNNEADTPDNFQSRRPNTSFCFLDIRSPGLGDTAMYLCATSRPQDRGLKQFFGPGTRLTVL.

The CDR3 sequence: CASSYWGAAYEQYF. As DNA, the CDR3 is TGTGCCAGCAGTTACTGGGGAGCCGCCTACGAGCAGTACTTC. This chain connects TRBV6-2 or TRBV6-3 to TRBJ2-7; a possible D gene is TRBD2 (5 bases). The V end was cut by 1 base, the J end by 2 bases, with 9 bases between. The germline V gene has CDR1 MNHEY and CDR2 SVGEGT. This CDR3 region has 14 residues.

The chain combines TRBV7-8 with TRBJ2-7; 9 bases are a match to TRBD1. The CDR3 is 14 amino acids. After removal of 5 bases from V and 4 bases from J, the junction contained 6 bases not matched to a gene. Per the germline V gene, CDR1 is SGHVS and CDR2 is FQNEAQ. The CDR3 DNA reads as TGTGCCAGCAGCGAGGACAGGGGAGGTTACGAGCAGTACTTC. Protein sequence: CASSEDRGGYEQYF.

V is TRBV19 and J is TRBJ1-5; 8 bases agree with TRBD1. The CDR3 runs 16 residues. The germline V gene encodes CDR1 LNHDA and CDR2 SQIVND (reference sequence). Losses at the gene ends were 5 bases for V and 0 bases for J; bases not matched to a gene: 6. CDR3 in amino acids: CASSDRGKYSNQPQHF. DNA of the CDR3: TGTGCCAGTAGTGACAGGGGTAAATATAGCAATCAGCCCCAGCATTTT.